The entry that follows covers one T cell receptor beta chain sequence. The antigen is not known. This sample includes further DNA sequences coding for the same CDR3. The V and J ends lost 3 bases and 2 bases, in that order; junction bases with no gene match: 7. Germline V gene sequence: CDR1 LNHDA, CDR2 SQIVND (reference sequence). This CDR3 region has 15 residues. The data were produced by immunoSEQ multiplex PCR, yet TCRdb's version contains in-frame clones alone and is incomplete. The table includes 180,000 or so clones, roughly 92% detected once. The sample belongs to a study of T cell responses to AZD1222 COVID-19 vaccine. Overall study results and limits: The sample set comprised mostly white British donors with more females, and clonal diversity was possibly underestimated. Elevations in Spike-specific TCR breadth and depth followed administration of two AZD1222 doses. Repertoires were sampled only after the peak T cell response. Unmutated variant regions reportedly attract nearly half of all spike-specific TCRs.

The receptor comes from an adult who received the AZD1222 COVID-19 vaccine. The starting material was peripheral blood, obtained 28 days after the second AZD1222 dose. V and J are TRBV19 and TRBJ2-7; TRBD1 matches at 7 bases. As DNA, the CDR3 is TGTGCCAGTAGTATCCGGACAGGAGTTCCCTACGAGCAGTACTTC. It specifies CASSIRTGVPYEQYF.